This record looks at one TCR beta chain sequence and its context. This sample is drawn from a study of blood T cell repertoires in COVID-19. Generated by immunoSEQ multiplex PCR, the TCRdb table keeps only in-frame clones and is missing some. The profile shows nearly 250,000 clones, 82% of them singletons. Germline loops: CDR1 SGHDT, CDR2 YYEEEE. V lost 0 bases and J lost 2, with 14 bases in between. There are 16 residues in the CDR3. The rearrangement links TRBV5-6 to TRBJ1-2, with a possible D match to TRBD1 (6 bases). The receptor was isolated from a woman older than 75 with acute or convalescent COVID-19. The sample consisted of peripheral blood. DNA for the CDR3: TGTGCCAGCAGCTTGGCCGGGACACTTCCAAACTATGGCTACACCTTC. Translated: CASSLAGTLPNYGYTF.